This TCR beta chain was sequenced in a study of OX40 agonist ivuxolimab in advanced cancers. Whole-study context: Three patients got partial responses; one had hepatocellular carcinoma and two had cutaneous melanoma.

Findings and caveats of the study: Blood T cells, both CD4+ and CD8+, expanded clonally by week 6 at 0.1 to 3.0 mg/kg.

Germline loops: CDR1 MNHNY, CDR2 SVGAGI (reference sequence). The CDR3 length is 12 residues. Trimming shortened V by 10 bases and J by 3 bases, and 7 bases separated the two germline ends. Concerning this clone: Antigen specificity is unknown.

TCRdb's table, derived via immunoSEQ multiplex PCR, lists solely in-frame clones and lacks some. The sample contains more than 60,000 clones, around nine tenths of which appear only once. The genes are TRBV6-6 and TRBJ2-6; D not resolved. The specimen was CD4+ or CD8+ T cells sorted from blood, collected in a trial of the OX40 agonist ivuxolimab. The sequence came from an adult with an advanced solid tumor such as melanoma, head and neck, liver or kidney cancer. The CDR3 nucleotides are TGTGCCACCATAGATGGGGCCAACGTCCTGACTTTC. The encoded protein is CATIDGANVLTF.